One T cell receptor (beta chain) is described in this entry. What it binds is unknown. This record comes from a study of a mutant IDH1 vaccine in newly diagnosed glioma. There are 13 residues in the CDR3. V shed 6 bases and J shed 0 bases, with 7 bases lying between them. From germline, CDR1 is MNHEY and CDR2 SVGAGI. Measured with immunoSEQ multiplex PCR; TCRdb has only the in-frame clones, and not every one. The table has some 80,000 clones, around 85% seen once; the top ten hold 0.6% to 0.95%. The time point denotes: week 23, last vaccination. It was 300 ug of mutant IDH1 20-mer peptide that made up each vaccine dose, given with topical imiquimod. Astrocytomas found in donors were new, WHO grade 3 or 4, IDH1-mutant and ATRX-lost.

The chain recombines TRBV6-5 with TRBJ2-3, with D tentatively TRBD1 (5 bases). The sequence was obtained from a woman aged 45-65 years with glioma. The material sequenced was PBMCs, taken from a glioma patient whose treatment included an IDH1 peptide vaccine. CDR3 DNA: TGTGCCAGCAGAAGGGGTAGCACAGATACGCAGTATTTT. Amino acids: CASRRGSTDTQYF.